The 27 T cell receptor beta chains in this list originate from one sample, sequenced in a study of blood T cells in healthy people across ages. With a J-beta primer mix and a sample-barcoded 5' primer, a second PCR ran roughly 6 to 11 cycles. From the 5' RACE reads, TCRdb called clonotypes with MiXCR, one entry per CDR3 protein. The sample contains 1.5 million to 2 million distinct CDR3 sequences, under 30% of which appear only once. The sample was blood. These receptors originate from a woman younger than 45 in good health.

This chain links TRBV3-1 with TRBJ1-4; D call uncertain. CDR1 and CDR2 (germline): LGHDT, YNNKEL (reference sequence). V lost 8 bases and J 6 bases, leaving 4 bases between the germline ends. The CDR3 contains 10 residues. CDR3 region: CASLDEKLFF. The CDR3 region has the DNA TGTGCCAGCCTCGATGAAAAACTGTTTTTT.

The gene calls are TRBV29-1 and TRBJ2-3; 8 bases match TRBD1. After removal of 6 bases from V and 6 bases from J, the junction contained 11 bases not matched to a gene. This CDR3 comprises 14 residues. The germline V gene encodes CDR1 SQVTM and CDR2 ANQGSEA. The CDR3 bases are TGCAGCGTGGAACAGGGGGACCTCCCGGATACGCAGTATTTT. This gives the protein CSVEQGDLPDTQYF.

The genes are TRBV7-8 and TRBJ1-2, with 7 bases matching TRBD1. Germline trimming cut 7 bases from V and 4 bases from J; bases unmatched to any gene: 9. Germline V lookup: CDR1 SGHVS, CDR2 FQNEAQ. The CDR3 runs to 14 residues. The CDR3: CASTRQGARYGYTF. The DNA of the CDR3 is TGTGCCAGCACCCGACAGGGTGCTCGCTATGGCTACACCTTC.

The table lists this clonotype with many counts. The chain couples TRBV4-1 to TRBJ1-2, with 10 nucleotides matching TRBD1. This CDR3 spans 16 amino acids. Germline V gene data show CDR1 as MGHRA and CDR2 as YSYEKL. Unmatched junction bases numbered 9, after V lost 1 base and J lost 7 bases. The DNA of the CDR3 is TGCGCCAGCAGCCAAGGGCCCTCGGACAGGGGGACTGGCTACACCTTC. This gives the protein CASSQGPSDRGTGYTF.

V gene TRBV9 combines with J gene TRBJ2-5; 9 nucleotides line up with TRBD2. J was trimmed by 1 base and V by 3 bases; bases with no gene match: 4. The germline CDR1 and CDR2 sequences are SGDLS and YYNGEE. The CDR3 length is 15 residues. The CDR3 nucleotides are TGTGCCAGCAGCGCGTTAGCGGGGGCCCAAGAGACCCAGTACTTC. It translates to CASSALAGAQETQYF.

With regard to this clonotype: One end of the junction fails to match germline, which may point to a read error. The chain recombines TRBV12-3 or TRBV12-4 with TRBJ2-1; D not resolved. The CDR3 totals 11 residues. CDR3 sequence: CASSSVNGQFF. CDR3 bases: TGTGCCAGCAGTTCCGTGAATGGGCAGTTCTTC.

The genes are TRBV5-1 and TRBJ1-2; 11 nucleotides match TRBD1. After removal of 4 bases from V and 12 bases from J, the junction contained 8 bases not matched to a gene. Germline V CDR1 and CDR2: SGHRS, YFSETQ. This CDR3 spans 13 amino acids. CDR3 residues: CASSPTRTGGDTF. CDR3 nucleotide sequence: TGCGCCAGCAGCCCAACCCGGACAGGGGGCGACACCTTC.

This clonotype was observed many times. This sequence joins TRBV7-2 and TRBJ1-2, with D perhaps matching TRBD1 (5 bases). The CDR3 has 15 amino acids. The germline V gene encodes CDR1 SGHTA and CDR2 FQGNSA. The V end lost 6 bases, the J end lost 6 bases, and 20 bases lay between the germline ends. In nucleotides, the CDR3 is TGTGCCAGCAGGTTACTCCAGGGTCTAGCGGATGGCTACACCTTC. Its translation is CASRLLQGLADGYTF.

The V and J genes are TRBV7-9 and TRBJ2-1; maybe TRBD1 (5 bases). Germline CDR1 reads SEHNR; CDR2 reads FQNEAQ (reference sequence). V was cut by 1 base and J by 5 bases, with 9 bases left in between. The CDR3 is 14 amino acids. CDR3 bases: TGTGCCAGCAGCTTAGACAGGTCGAACAATGAGCAGTTCTTC. Its protein product is CASSLDRSNNEQFF.

CDR3: CASSRDNRKYEQYF. CDR3 bases: TGTGCCAGCAGTCGCGACAACAGGAAGTACGAGCAGTACTTC. This chain links TRBV6-5 with TRBJ2-5, with D perhaps matching TRBD1 (5 bases). The J call may be faulty, since TRBJ2-7 better matches the DNA end. The CDR3 has 14 amino acids. Germline CDR1 MNHEY, CDR2 SVGAGI.

This clonotype was counted at least ten times. This chain links TRBV5-6 with TRBJ1-5; D remains unclear. With 1 base removed from V and 0 bases from J, the gap between germline ends came to 8 bases. CDR1 and CDR2 from the germline V gene are SGHDT and YYEEEE. This CDR3 is built from 15 residues. The CDR3 sequence: CASSLSPHSNQPQHF. CDR3 DNA: TGTGCCAGCAGCTTGTCACCACATAGCAATCAGCCCCAGCATTTT.

This clonotype was detected many times. The chain recombines TRBV5-1 with TRBJ2-7; D might be TRBD1 or TRBD2, each matching 5 bases. Germline lookup yields CDR1 SGHRS and CDR2 YFSETQ. The ends were cut back, 4 bases at V and 9 bases at J, with 23 bases in the middle. The CDR3 extends over 15 amino acids. The DNA for the CDR3 is TGCGCCAGCAGCAGGAGTCGGGAAGGGACCCTCGGGCAGTACTTC. Its translation is CASSRSREGTLGQYF.

This clonotype has a handful of counts. The chain couples TRBV7-9 to TRBJ2-3; TRBD2 might be the D (5 bases). The germline V gene has CDR1 SEHNR and CDR2 FQNEAQ (reference sequence). Trimming took off 1 base at V and 1 base at J, with 12 bases between the two ends. This CDR3 contains 16 residues. The CDR3 bases are TGTGCCAGCAGCTTAGAGCAGCGCGGGCGCACAGATACGCAGTATTTT. This translates into CASSLEQRGRTDTQYF.

This rearrangement joins TRBV2 to TRBJ2-7, with D perhaps assigned TRBD1 or TRBD2 (5 bases each). Germline lookup yields CDR1 SNHLY and CDR2 FYNNEI. V lost 6 bases and J 4 bases, leaving 16 bases between the germline ends. The CDR3 has 14 amino acids. DNA for the CDR3: TGTGCCAGCAGGGGGGTCTCAGGAGCTTACGAGCAGTACTTC. Its translation: CASRGVSGAYEQYF.

This clonotype was seen more than once but under ten times. The chain joins TRBV7-6 to TRBJ2-2, with 8 bases lining up with TRBD2. Germline values: CDR1 SGHVS, CDR2 FNYEAQ. Germline trimming cut 4 bases from V and 7 bases from J; bases unmatched to any gene: 2. This CDR3 spans 13 amino acids. This CDR3 reads CASSSGGLGELFF. The CDR3, as DNA: TGTGCCAGCAGCTCGGGGGGGCTCGGGGAGCTGTTTTTT.

The chain has TRBV20-1 and TRBJ2-7; D unclear. The CDR3 loop spans 15 amino acids. V gave up 0 bases and J gave up 4 bases, with 16 bases separating them. Germline assignment: CDR1 DFQATT and CDR2 SNEGSKA (reference sequence). CDR3 amino acids: CSARDRRRASYEQYF. The CDR3 DNA is TGCAGTGCTAGAGATCGGCGGAGAGCAAGTTACGAGCAGTACTTC.

The table lists this clonotype with a few counts. For the CDR3, the DNA is TGTGCCAGCAGCCCGGGACAGGTGGGCGAGCAGTACTTC. It yields the protein CASSPGQVGEQYF. V gene TRBV28 combines with J gene TRBJ2-7, with 8 bases that match TRBD1. The CDR3 covers 13 residues. J was trimmed by 6 bases and V by 6 bases; bases with no gene match: 7. Germline values: CDR1 MDHEN, CDR2 SYDVKM. Filled out from reference TRBV28 and TRBJ2-7, the complete variable domain reads DVKVTQSSRYLVKRTGEKVFLECVQDMDHENMFWYRQDPGLGLRLIYFSYDVKMKEKGDIPEGYSVSREKKERFSLILESASTNQTSMYLCASSPGQVGEQYFGPGTRLTVT.

This clonotype came up a few times. The genes are TRBV4-3 and TRBJ2-7, with a possible D match to TRBD1 (6 bases). The DNA end favors TRBJ2-4, so the J call may be wrong. From germline, CDR1 is LGHNA and CDR2 YSLEER. The CDR3 runs to 15 residues. The CDR3: CASSQGSGDYDIQYF. The CDR3 DNA reads TGCGCCAGCAGCCAAGGATCAGGGGATTATGACATTCAGTACTTC.

The V gene is TRBV5-1, the J gene TRBJ2-5, with 10 bases aligning to TRBD2. Trimming took 0 bases from V and 4 from J; bases not matched to a gene: 6. This CDR3 contains 16 residues. CDR1 is SGHRS, CDR2 YFSETQ, per germline. CDR3 protein: CASSLVASGGGETQYF. In DNA form, the CDR3 reads TGCGCCAGCAGCTTGGTGGCTAGCGGGGGAGGAGAGACCCAGTACTTC. The variable domain in full, with the rest retrieved from reference TRBV5-1 and TRBJ2-5, is KAGVTQTPRYLIKTRGQQVTLSCSPISGHRSVSWYQQTPGQGLQFLFEYFSETQRNKGNFPGRFSGRQFSNSRSEMNVSTLELGDSALYLCASSLVASGGGETQYFGPGTRLLVL.

V is TRBV20-1 and J is TRBJ1-1; D not resolved. The V and J ends lost 1 base and 7 bases respectively, with 13 bases between them. The CDR3 has 13 amino acids. Germline V lookup: CDR1 DFQATT, CDR2 SNEGSKA (reference sequence). CDR3 coding DNA: TGCAGTGCTAGAGGGCCCTTTGCCCTTGAAGCTTTCTTT. This encodes CSARGPFALEAFF.

This sequence joins TRBV4-1 and TRBJ2-1; D may be TRBD2 (6 bases). The CDR3 is made up of 15 amino acids. Looked up from germline, CDR1 is MGHRA and CDR2 is YSYEKL. V gave up 6 bases and J gave up 8 bases, with 20 bases separating them. The chain's CDR3 is CASSPTELAAYEQFF. The CDR3 DNA reads TGCGCCAGCAGTCCTACTGAACTAGCCGCCTATGAGCAGTTCTTC.

This clonotype was seen just once. The chain links TRBV28 to TRBJ1-2; TRBD1 agrees at 8 bases. Trimming removed 6 bases from V and 12 bases from J; junction bases left unmatched: 12. Germline V gene lookup returns CDR1 MDHEN and CDR2 SYDVKM. The CDR3 is made up of 13 amino acids. As DNA, the CDR3 is TGTGCCAGCAGCGCCGGGACAGGCCGTAGAAACACCTTC. Translating it yields CASSAGTGRRNTF.

This sequence joins TRBV11-2 and TRBJ2-3, with TRBD2 identical over 9 bases. The CDR3 is made up of 16 amino acids. J lost 3 bases, V lost 1 base, and 5 bases had no gene match. Germline assignment: CDR1 SGHAT and CDR2 FQNNGV. The CDR3 sequence is CASSLVSGGLTDTQYF. CDR3 bases: TGTGCCAGCAGCTTAGTGAGCGGGGGGCTGACAGATACGCAGTATTTT.

This clonotype was counted ten times or more. V gene TRBV10-3 combines with J gene TRBJ2-5; TRBD2 matches 14 bases. Germline CDR1 reads ENHRY; CDR2 reads SYGVKD. The V segment lost 2 bases and the J segment 4 bases; nucleotides outside the gene matches: 3. This CDR3 is built from 16 residues. DNA for the CDR3: TGTGCCATCAGTGAGCTGACTAGCGGGAGGGTAGAGACCCAGTACTTC. Its protein product is CAISELTSGRVETQYF.

The chain links TRBV20-1 to TRBJ2-1, with 9 bases matching TRBD1. This CDR3 region has 14 residues. Germline loops: CDR1 DFQATT, CDR2 SNEGSKA (reference sequence). The CDR3: CSVEGTGPYNEQFF. The CDR3 bases are TGCAGCGTAGAGGGGACAGGGCCCTACAATGAGCAGTTCTTC.

This clonotype was counted only a few times. The chain couples TRBV28 to TRBJ1-1; 9 bases agree with TRBD1. Germline V gives CDR1 MDHEN, CDR2 SYDVKM. This CDR3 comprises 17 residues. V lost 6 bases to trimming and J lost 4 bases; unmatched junction nucleotides: 15. The DNA of the CDR3 is TGTGCCAGCAGCCCTGGACAGGGGAGTTTGTTGGGCACTGAAGCTTTCTTT. This translates into CASSPGQGSLLGTEAFF.

Ten or more counts support this clonotype. The rearrangement joins TRBV20-1 to TRBJ2-7; no definite D call. V dropped 3 bases and J dropped 2 bases, with 14 bases sitting between them. The CDR3 is made up of 14 amino acids. Germline CDR1 DFQATT, CDR2 SNEGSKA (reference sequence). The CDR3 coding sequence is TGCAGTGCTAGGCGGTCGGGCGGACCCTACGAGCAGTACTTC. Translating gives CSARRSGGPYEQYF.